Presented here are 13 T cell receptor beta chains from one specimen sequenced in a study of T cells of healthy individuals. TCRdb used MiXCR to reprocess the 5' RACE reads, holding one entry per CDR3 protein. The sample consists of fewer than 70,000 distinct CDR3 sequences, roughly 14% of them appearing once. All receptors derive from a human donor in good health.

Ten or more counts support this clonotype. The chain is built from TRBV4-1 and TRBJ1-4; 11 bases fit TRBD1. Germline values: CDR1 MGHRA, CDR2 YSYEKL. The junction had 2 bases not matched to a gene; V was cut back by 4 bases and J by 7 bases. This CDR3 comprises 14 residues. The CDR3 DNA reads TGCGCCAGCAGCCTCGGGACAGGGGGTGAAAAACTGTTTTTT. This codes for CASSLGTGGEKLFF.

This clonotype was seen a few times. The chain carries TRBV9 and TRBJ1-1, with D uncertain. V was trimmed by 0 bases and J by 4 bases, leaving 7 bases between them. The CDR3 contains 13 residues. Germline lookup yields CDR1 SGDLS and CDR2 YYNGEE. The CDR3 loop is CASSVGRITEAFF. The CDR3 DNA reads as TGTGCCAGCAGCGTAGGAAGAATCACTGAAGCTTTCTTT.

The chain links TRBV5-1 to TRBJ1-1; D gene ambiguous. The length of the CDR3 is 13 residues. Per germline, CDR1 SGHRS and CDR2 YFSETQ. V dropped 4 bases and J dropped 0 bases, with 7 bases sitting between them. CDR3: CASSEPMNTEAFF. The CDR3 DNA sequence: TGCGCCAGCAGCGAGCCAATGAACACTGAAGCTTTCTTT.

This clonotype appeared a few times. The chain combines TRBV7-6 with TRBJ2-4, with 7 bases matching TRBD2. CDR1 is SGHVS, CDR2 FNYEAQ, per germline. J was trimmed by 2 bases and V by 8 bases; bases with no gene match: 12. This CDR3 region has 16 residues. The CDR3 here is CASSPGAGRTKNIQYF. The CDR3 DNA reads TGTGCCAGCTCCCCGGGCGCCGGGAGGACCAAAAACATTCAGTACTTC.

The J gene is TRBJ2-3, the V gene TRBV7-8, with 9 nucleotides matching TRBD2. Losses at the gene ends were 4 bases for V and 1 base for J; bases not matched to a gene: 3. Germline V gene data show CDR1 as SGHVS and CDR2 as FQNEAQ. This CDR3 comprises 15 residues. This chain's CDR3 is CASSSRLAGTDTQYF. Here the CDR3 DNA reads TGTGCCAGCAGCTCACGACTAGCGGGCACAGATACGCAGTATTTT. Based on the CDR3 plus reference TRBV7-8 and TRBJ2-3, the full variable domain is GAGVSQSPRYKVAKRGQDVALRCDPISGHVSLFWYQQALGQGPEFLTYFQNEAQLDKSGLPSDRFFAERPEGSVSTLKIQRTQQEDSAVYLCASSSRLAGTDTQYFGPGTRLTVL.

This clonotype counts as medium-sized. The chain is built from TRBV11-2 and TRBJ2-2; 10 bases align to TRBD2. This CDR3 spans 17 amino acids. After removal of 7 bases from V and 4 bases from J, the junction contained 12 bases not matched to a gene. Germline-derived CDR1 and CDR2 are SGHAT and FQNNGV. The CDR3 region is CASNPRAGGPSTGELFF. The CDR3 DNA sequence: TGTGCCAGCAACCCCCGAGCGGGAGGGCCCAGCACCGGGGAGCTGTTTTTT.

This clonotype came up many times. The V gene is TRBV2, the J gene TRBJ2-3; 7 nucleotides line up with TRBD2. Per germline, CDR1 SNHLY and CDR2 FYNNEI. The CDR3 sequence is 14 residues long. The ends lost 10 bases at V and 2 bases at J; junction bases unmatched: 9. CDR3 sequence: CATSTSYYTDTQYF. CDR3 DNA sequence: TGTGCCACTTCGACTAGCTATTACACAGATACGCAGTATTTT.

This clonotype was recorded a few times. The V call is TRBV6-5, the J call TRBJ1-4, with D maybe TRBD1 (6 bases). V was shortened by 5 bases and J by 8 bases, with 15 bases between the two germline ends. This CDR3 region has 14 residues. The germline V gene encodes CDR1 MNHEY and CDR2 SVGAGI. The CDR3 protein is CASSQGGIGEKLFF. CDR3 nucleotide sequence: TGTGCCAGCAGTCAAGGGGGGATTGGAGAAAAACTGTTTTTT.

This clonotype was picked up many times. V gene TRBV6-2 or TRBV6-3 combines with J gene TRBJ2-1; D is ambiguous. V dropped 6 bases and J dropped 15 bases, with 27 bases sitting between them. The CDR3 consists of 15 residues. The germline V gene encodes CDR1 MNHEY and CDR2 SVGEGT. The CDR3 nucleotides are TGTGCCAGCAGCCAAGCGAGCCTTGAGTCGACTGGGCCGTTCTTC. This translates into CASSQASLESTGPFF.

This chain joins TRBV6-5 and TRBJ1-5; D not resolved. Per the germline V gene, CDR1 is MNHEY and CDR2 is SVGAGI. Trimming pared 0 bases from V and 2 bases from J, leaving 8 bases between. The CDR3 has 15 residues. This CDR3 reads CASSYSMQGNQPQHF. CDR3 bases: TGTGCCAGCAGTTACTCGATGCAGGGCAATCAGCCCCAGCATTTT.

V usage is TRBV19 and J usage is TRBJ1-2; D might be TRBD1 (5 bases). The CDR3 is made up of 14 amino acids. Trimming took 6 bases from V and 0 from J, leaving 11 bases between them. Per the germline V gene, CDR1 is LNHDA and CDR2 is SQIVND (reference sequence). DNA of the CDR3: TGTGCCAGTAGCCAGGGATCTACTAACTATGGCTACACCTTC. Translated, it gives CASSQGSTNYGYTF.

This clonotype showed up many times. The CDR3 loop is CASSLALDTGELFF. In DNA form, the CDR3 reads TGCGCCAGCAGCTTGGCCTTAGACACCGGGGAGCTGTTTTTT. V is TRBV5-1 and J is TRBJ2-2; D unresolved. Germline lookup yields CDR1 SGHRS and CDR2 YFSETQ. Trimming cost V 0 bases and J 3 bases, with 6 bases left between them. The CDR3 has 14 residues. The full variable domain, its missing parts supplied by reference TRBV5-1 and TRBJ2-2, is KAGVTQTPRYLIKTRGQQVTLSCSPISGHRSVSWYQQTPGQGLQFLFEYFSETQRNKGNFPGRFSGRQFSNSRSEMNVSTLELGDSALYLCASSLALDTGELFFGEGSRLTVL.

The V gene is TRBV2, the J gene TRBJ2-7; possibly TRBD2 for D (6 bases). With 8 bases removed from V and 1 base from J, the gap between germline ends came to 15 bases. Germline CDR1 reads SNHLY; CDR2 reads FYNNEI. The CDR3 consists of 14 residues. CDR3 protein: CASRGGHGSYEQYF. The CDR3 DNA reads TGTGCCAGCCGAGGAGGGCATGGATCCTACGAGCAGTACTTC.